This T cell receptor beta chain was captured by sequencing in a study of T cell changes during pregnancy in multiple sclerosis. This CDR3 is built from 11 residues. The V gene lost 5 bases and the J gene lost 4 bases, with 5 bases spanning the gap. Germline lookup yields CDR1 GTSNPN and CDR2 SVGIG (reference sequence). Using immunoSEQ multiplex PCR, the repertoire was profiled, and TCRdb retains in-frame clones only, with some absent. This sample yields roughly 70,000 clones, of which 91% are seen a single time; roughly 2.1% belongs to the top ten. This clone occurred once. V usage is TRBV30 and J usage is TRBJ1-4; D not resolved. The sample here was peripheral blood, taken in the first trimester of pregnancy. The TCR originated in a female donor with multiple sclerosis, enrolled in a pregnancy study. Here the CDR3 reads CAWYFNEKLFF. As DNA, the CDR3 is TGTGCCTGGTACTTTAATGAAAAACTGTTTTTT. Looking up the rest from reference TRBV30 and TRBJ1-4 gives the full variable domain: SQTIHQWPATLVQPVGSPLSLECTVEGTSNPNLYWYRQAAGRGLQLLFYSVGIGQISSEVPQNLSASRPQDRQFILSSKKLLLSDSGFYLCAWYFNEKLFFGSGTQLSVL.